This TCR beta chain was obtained from a study of T cell responses to AZD1222 COVID-19 vaccine (dated by TCRdb to about 2021). Study-wide context: A total of 230 to 250 trial participants underwent TCR sequencing, of whom approximately 200 had received two doses of AZD1222 and 26 had received two doses of the MenACWY control vaccine. Trial participants were enrolled by age into subgroups of 18-55, 56-69 and 70-plus years, and around 150, 28 and 57 TCR-sequenced participants, respectively, were included in these subgroups. General study outcomes and caveats: After two AZD1222 doses, spike-specific TCR breadth and depth were significantly higher than at day 0 and than in MenACWY recipients. In the small 56-69-year group, the increase in depth fell short of significance, most likely because of low power. Participants were mostly white British and included more females than males, and it was suggested by the authors that clonal diversity may have been underestimated. Because no day 14 peak-response samples were available, the repertoires could be characterized only after the peak T cell response. Vaccine-associated CD4 TCRs spanned the whole spike protein, with dominant responses in regions 160-218 and 743-854. Reportedly, almost half of the unique spike-specific TCRs recognized epitopes lying outside the regions that are mutated in the B.1.351 and B.1.1.7 variants. Conclusions about previously exposed vaccinees were limited because only six AZD1222 recipients were SARS-CoV-2 seropositive at baseline.

The time point label corresponds to: about 28 days (+/-7) after the second vaccine dose. AZD1222 recipients given second doses at about 4 weeks or at about 12 weeks were pooled, since spike-specific TCR depth and breadth were not found to differ between the two schedules. Vaccinee samples were obtained from the UK trials COV001 and COV002, which included a single-blind randomized controlled phase 2/3 trial of AZD1222 (ChAdOx1 nCoV-19) in healthy adults. For TCRbeta chain sequencing, PBMC samples from trial participants were taken at day 0 and at day 28 after the second dose. The CDR3 regions of human TCRbeta chains were analyzed by immunosequencing. In the original analysis: TCRs in the repertoires were matched against a reference library of SARS-CoV-2-specific TCRs that had been generated with the MIRA antigen-specificity platform. Breadth was defined as the fraction of unique TCRs that were SARS-CoV-2-associated. Depth was defined as the fraction of total T cells that were SARS-CoV-2-associated. Using the MIRA data, each spike-specific TCR was mapped to the spike region that the TCR reacts to and placed in a CD4 or CD8 class. Log10-transformed breadth and depth values were compared by one-way ANOVA with Sidak's multiple comparisons tests. TCRdb retrieved this table from immuneACCESS and kept in-frame rearrangements only. Not all clones are present; in checked studies, unresolved V genes account for under half, and no reason is known for the remainder. From that table come the V and J calls and clone size; the DNA was used to work out D and trimming. Present in this sample are 70,000 to 95,000 clones, 85% to 90% of which were seen just once. The biggest ten clones account for about 2.4% of the sample.

The junction shows trimming of 1 base on V and 5 bases on J, and the gene matches do not reach 4 bases of it. Looking up the germline V gene yields CDR1 SNHLY and CDR2 FYNNEI. The CDR3 covers 15 residues, taking in both the cysteine and the phenylalanine. Only CDR3 DNA is held: 45 bases, read in frame from base 1. For this clone: Its antigen is not yet known. Base-call qualities are not available, and no considerably larger clone is one nucleotide away.

The chain employs TRBV2 and TRBJ2-1; 8 bases in between match TRBD2. The source is an adult who received the AZD1222 COVID-19 vaccine. Specimen: peripheral blood, collected 28 days after the second AZD1222 dose. The CDR3 reads as follows: CASSEGLAGNNEQFF. The sequenced DNA is TGTGCCAGCAGTGAAGGGCTAGCGGGCAACAATGAGCAGTTCTTC. Supplemented by the reference TRBV2 and TRBJ2-1 proteins around the CDR3, the complete variable domain is EPEVTQTPSHQVTQMGQEVILRCVPISNHLYFYWYRQILGQKVEFLVSFYNNEISEKSEIFDDQFSVERPDGSNFTLKIRSTKLEDSAMYFCASSEGLAGNNEQFFGPGTRLTVL.